This record looks at one T cell receptor beta chain sequence and its context. Its antigen target is currently unknown. Per-base quality was not reported, and no clone a single base away is much larger than it. The source of the sample is a study of cytomegalovirus exposure and HLA in healthy donors (dated by TCRdb to about 2017). For context, the study as a whole: An earlier analysis of approximately 550 of the donors reported 250 to 300 Gb of sequence data and 117 million unique TCR beta sequences from some 180 million T cells. In the later analysis, no new phenotypic data were used to find candidate immune exposures; instead, reliance was placed on TCR beta sequences and their occurrence across donors. An early release that covered some 640 HLA-typed donors contained approximately 300 gigabases of sequencing data and tens of millions of unique TCR sequences. A later analysis re-examined previously published TCR beta repertoires from just over 650 donors and added high-resolution HLA genotyping to investigate patterns of TCR occurrence. All discovery cohort repertoires had been generated on a single sequencing platform. The study combined high-throughput TCR immunosequencing, statistical association of individual TCRs with disease status, and machine learning to predict cytomegalovirus infection status. Of the 300 to 500 genotyped donors, more than 75% were placed in the genetic ancestry cluster associated with self-reported Caucasian donors. Along with the roughly 670-subject first cohort, a separate validation cohort of about 110 different subjects was used. Genome-wide SNP genotypes for about 65% of the roughly 700 donors were used in a later genetic analysis, which treated that subset as a discovery cohort. Donor age, sex, ethnicity and CMV serostatus were compiled alongside the repertoire data. In an earlier analysis of 500 to 650 of the donors, high-throughput TCR beta sequencing was used to judge whether each TCR beta V gene segment behaved as functional or pseudogenic. The study aimed to test whether cataloging public T cell receptors could reveal signatures of past pathogen exposure. The study profiled the T cell repertoires of under 700 subjects by immunosequencing and related them to cytomegalovirus serostatus. Class I and class II HLA loci were covered by the typing at four-digit resolution. Roughly five DR-DQ haplotypes were handled as single units for association and clustering, since linkage in the cohort was strong. The number of donors typed differed by locus, with 629-630 for A, B, C, DRB1 and DQB1, around 560 for DQA1, 606 for DPA1, and some 440 for DPB1. Across roughly 420 genotyped donors of the cohort, an average of 235,054 unique TCR beta nucleotide sequences per donor were sequenced, and 15% to 20% of those sequences were non-productive. Study-wide findings and limitations: The 87-base-pair reads could not distinguish some IMGT-functional V segments, including TRBV6-2 and TRBV6-3, so those segments were excluded. HLA typing was unavailable for some donors at each locus, so association tests used only the typed subset. In an earlier analysis of about 540 of the donors, most TCR beta V segments were observed in productive rearrangements about 87% or about 30% of the time, broadly matching IMGT annotations. Across donors, most TCR sequences were observed very rarely, whereas some public TCRs were present in many individuals. The sequencing pipeline was judged likely to have produced a cluster of highly shared sequence variants as a technical artifact. In a later analysis, the rate of TCR association differed among HLA loci, with DRB1 alleles having the most associated TCRs and HLA-C alleles having the fewest. Linkage disequilibrium might explain the correlated functional status among segregating V segments, but an unknown experimental factor could not be excluded. In vitro tests confirmed that a few of the cytomegalovirus-associated TCR beta chains recognize cytomegalovirus antigens. In a later analysis, several top co-occurrence clusters were reported to appear linked to parvovirus B19, influenza, CMV and Epstein-Barr virus. Specific HLA alleles were associated with 16,951 TCR beta sequences at a false discovery rate of 0.05 in a later analysis. Immune exposure information for the cohort was limited to CMV serostatus. Sequencing depth was assumed to be roughly uniform across donors in the presence/absence analyses, though that assumption may not hold. In this cohort, only TCR beta chains were sequenced, and detectable features were limited by the absence of alpha or paired-chain data. In a later analysis, HLA-associated TCR beta chains were found to be more clonally expanded and to have lower generation probabilities than equally common non-associated chains. A further reported finding was that TCR beta sequences accurately predicted the HLA-A and HLA-B alleles for most subjects in the first cohort. V-gene and J-gene trimming of TCR beta chains was associated with a missense DCLRE1C variant in a later genetic analysis, and the association was replicated in an independent cohort. In a later analysis, most CMV-associated TCR beta chains were found to appear HLA-restricted, with HLA associations seemingly driven largely by CMV exposure. According to a later genetic analysis, donors in an Asian-associated ancestry cluster had fewer N-insertions in productive TCRs than the approximately 650-donor mean. The authors suggested that the approach could potentially be generalized to other disease states and immunological phenotypes. The earlier analysis of a few hundred of the donors excluded roughly 16 rarely observed V segments, including chromosome 9 orphons, because counts were too low. The study gave a list of about 170 TCR beta chains associated with cytomegalovirus. Assigning TCR associations to individual alleles was difficult when HLA alleles, especially DR and DQ, strongly co-occurred. The classifier was reported to diagnose cytomegalovirus status with high specificity and sensitivity in both the original and validation cohorts.

CDR1 and CDR2, looked up from the germline V gene (reference sequence), are GTSNPN and SVGIG. The CDR3 holds 16 amino acids from the cysteine to the phenylalanine. Solely the CDR3 DNA is kept, with 48 bases framed from the first base. The germline V and J ends show losses of 3 bases and 8 bases respectively, and no gene match explains 11 bases of the junction. The cohort comprised more than 550 healthy bone marrow donors. All cohort members were sampled while nominally healthy, although unrecorded immune exposures were likely present. The donor was CMV seropositive and was included in the group of around 300 seropositive cohort members. Every donor gave a peripheral blood sample, and the peripheral blood mononuclear cells from that sample were used for TCR beta sequencing. The Qiagen DNeasy Blood Extraction Kit was used to extract genomic DNA from the blood cell samples. Library creation used the immunoSEQ multiplex PCR assay. For the multiplex PCR, a mixture combining 60 forward primers for TCR Vbeta segments and 13 reverse primers for TCR Jbeta segments was used. A multiplex PCR assay on genomic DNA amplified the CDR3 region of rearranged TCR beta genes. Amplified TCR beta libraries were sequenced as 87-base-pair reads on the Illumina HiSeq System. The original methods were these. In a later analysis, some 80 million unique TCR beta chains were counted across the 500 to 850 repertoires, and roughly 9.9 million of these chains were shared by at least two donors. To remove PCR and sequencing errors, raw reads were error-corrected and collapsed into unique sequences using a nearest-neighbor algorithm that merged closely related sequences. CDR3 sequences were aligned to IMGT reference sequences to assign V, D and J gene segments. Each retained sequence needed at least a six-nucleotide match to both a V gene segment and a J gene segment. Rearrangements were called productive when the CDR3 lacked stop codons and stayed in frame with V and J; all others were non-productive. Following IMGT convention, CDR3 was defined as the stretch from the second conserved V-encoded cysteine up to the conserved J-encoded phenylalanine. In an earlier analysis of roughly 580 of the donors, sequences lacking an unambiguous match to a single V gene segment were excluded. In an earlier analysis of 450 to 700 of the donors, V segments were called functional above 56.7% productive rearrangements and were called segregating when the between-donor standard deviation exceeded 5%. A statistical classification framework was built for diagnosing cytomegalovirus status from the catalog of TCR beta chain sequences. In a later analysis, V and J genes were assigned by comparing TCR nucleotide sequences against IMGT/GENE-DB human TR gene sequences. In a later analysis, CDR3 sequences and most-parsimonious VDJ recombination scenarios were assigned using the TCRdist pipeline. In a later analysis, every TCR beta chain was defined by the combination of its CDR3 amino acid sequence and its V-gene family, and reads without a unique V-gene family were dropped. A later analysis removed 600 or so highly shared, low-generation-probability nucleotide sequences to deal with suspected cross-contamination and a sequencing artifact. A later analysis calculated a clonal expansion index for each public chain from normalized within-repertoire ranks of inferred template counts. In a later analysis, generation probabilities were computed using a VDJ recombination model fitted to out-of-frame rearrangements, and the results were checked against IGoR. A later analysis scored TCR-TCR, TCR-HLA and TCR-CMV co-occurrence with hypergeometric tests, applying a repertoire-size bias correction to TCR pairs. A later analysis estimated false discovery rates by permuting HLA or CMV assignments 20 times. In a later analysis, co-occurring TCRs were grouped with DBSCAN, and TCRdist sequence similarity was added when clustering was performed within HLA-allele-positive subsets. For co-occurrence clustering, repertoires with fewer than 30,000 or more than 120,000 public chains were excluded, along with roughly five repertoires with anomalous nucleotide sharing. TCRdb's version of the immuneACCESS table is confined to in-frame rearrangements and falls short of the full clone set. An unresolved V gene accounts for under half of the shortfall where checked; the remainder is of unknown origin. That table is the source of V, J and clone size, and D and trimming were worked out from the DNA. This sample gives 150,000 to 200,000 clones in total; around 82% of them show up just once. 1.5% to 2% of the sample belongs to the ten largest clones.

The receptor was derived from a man between 40 and 49 years old in good health and CMV-seropositive. The rearranged segments are TRBV30 and TRBJ1-6; TRBD1 matches 9 bases in the middle. Sequencing used PBMCs. The sequenced DNA is TGTGCCTGGAGACCCTTCGGACAGGGGTCCTATTCACCCCTCCACTTT. This gives the protein CAWRPFGQGSYSPLHF.